This record looks at one T cell receptor beta chain sequence and its context. This entry belongs to a study of naive and memory T cell subsets. Two oligonucleotides, mixed equimolar, formed the beta constant-region primer covering TRBC1 and TRBC2. Ligated cDNA was amplified by four rounds of PCR with nested alpha and beta constant-region primers and SP2. TCRdb ran MiXCR on the UMI-ligation and nested PCR reads and lists one entry per CDR3 protein. The sample yields over 65,000 distinct CDR3 sequences, about 8.2% seen once. This clonotype was sampled from a human donor in good health. The sequenced material came from naive CD8+ T cells from blood.

The CDR3 DNA sequence: TGTGCCATCAGGACGGATAGCAATCAGCCCCAGCATTTT. It is translated as CAIRTDSNQPQHF. The chain combines TRBV10-3 with TRBJ1-5; D gene ambiguous. V shed 6 bases and J shed 0 bases, with 6 bases lying between them. Germline V lookup: CDR1 ENHRY, CDR2 SYGVKD. This CDR3 is 13 amino acids long.